This T cell receptor beta chain comes out of a study of blood T cell repertoires in COVID-19. Overall study: In each case, the material was cDNA or gDNA derived from T cells, B-cell-depleted T cells, or PBMCs.

Clones were sequenced by immunoSEQ multiplex PCR, and TCRdb holds only the in-frame ones, with some missing. The sample yields about 240,000 clones, 80% to 85% seen once. Germline CDR1 is LGHNT and CDR2 is FRNRAP. The CDR3 spans 15 residues. Between the trimmed V and J ends, which lost 1 base and 1 base, there was a span of 11 bases. The source of this sequence is a woman aged 60-75 years with active or convalescent COVID-19. The chain carries TRBV12-5 and TRBJ2-7; D might be TRBD1 (5 bases). Sequencing was done on a sample of peripheral blood. In nucleotides, the CDR3 is TGTGCTAGTGGTTTGGGGGGCCGCGGATCCTACGAGCAGTACTTC. This codes for CASGLGGRGSYEQYF.